This note documents a single T cell receptor beta chain sequence. It was with unique molecular identifiers that the TCRbeta library was prepared. A single record per CDR3 protein comes from TCRdb applying MiXCR to the PCR reads. The table records roughly 340,000 distinct CDR3 sequences, roughly 17% of them present only once. This sample is drawn from a study of T-cell reconstitution after alpha-beta-depleted transplantation in children. The length of the CDR3 is 15 residues. Trimming cost V 3 bases and J 5 bases; bases outside gene matches: 9. The specimen comprised PBMCs, mostly from graft donor cells, sampled 360 days after TCRalphabeta/CD19-depleted stem cell transplant. The clonotype was recovered from a male patient between 2 and 15 years old who had a stem cell transplant for acute lymphoblastic leukemia, so the T cells may come from the graft donor. The gene calls are TRBV12-3 or TRBV12-4 and TRBJ2-5; 7 nucleotides agree with TRBD2. CDR3 sequence: CASSFPRESGETQYF. In DNA form, the CDR3 reads TGTGCCAGCAGTTTCCCGCGGGAGTCCGGGGAGACCCAGTACTTC.